A single sample gave rise to the 5 T cell receptor beta chains below, sequenced in a study of CXCR3-negative and CXCR3-positive naive CD8 T cells. UMI-labeled TRB cDNA libraries were prepared by 5' RACE. TCRdb reprocessed the 5' RACE reads and reports one entry per CDR3 protein, with no DNA. The sample shows about 90,000 distinct CDR3 sequences, and approximately 0.99% sits with its ten largest clones. Sequencing was carried out using naive CXCR3- CD8+ T cells from blood. The sample's subset: CD45RO-CCR7+CD27+CD95- naive CD8+ T cells lacking CXCR3 (TNR3-). Every receptor here comes from a human donor in good health. Some clones in this sample may be carry-over from other donors' samples.

This chain connects TRBV28 to TRBJ1-5. Germline V lookup: CDR1 MDHEN, CDR2 SYDVKM. The length of the CDR3 is 15 residues. CDR3 sequence: CASSYPRDSNQPQHF.

J is TRBJ2-7 and V is TRBV7-9. From germline, CDR1 is SEHNR and CDR2 FQNEAQ (reference sequence). The CDR3 is made up of 12 amino acids. CDR3 sequence: CASSRGTYEQYF.

The genes are TRBV7-6 and TRBJ1-2; no DNA is available, so the TRBD1 call from TCRdb remains unchecked. The germline CDR1 and CDR2 sequences are SGHVS and FNYEAQ. This CDR3 has 16 amino acids. The CDR3 reads CASSLDVGQGADGYTF.

V is TRBV3-1 and J is TRBJ1-1; TCRdb indicates TRBD1, and absent DNA this call remains unverified. CDR3 length: 16 amino acids. Germline V lookup: CDR1 LGHDT, CDR2 YNNKEL (reference sequence). Here the CDR3 reads CASSLWTGDINTEAFF.

The chain joins TRBV29-1 to TRBJ2-7; TCRdb proposes TRBD1, but this gene call is untestable without DNA. The CDR3 length is 12 residues. The V gene's germline CDR1 is SQVTM and CDR2 ANQGSEA. This CDR3 is CSVEDQGGEQYF.